The 29 T cell receptor beta chains in this list originate from one sample, sequenced in a study of cytomegalovirus exposure and HLA in healthy donors. Assay used: immunoSEQ multiplex PCR; TCRdb lists only in-frame clones, some missing. Found here are tens of thousands of clones, around 97% of them singletons; the top ten hold around 1.5%. Sample: PBMCs. These receptors originate from a woman aged 18-30 years in good health and CMV-seropositive.

The V call is TRBV9, the J call TRBJ2-3, with D possibly being TRBD2 (5 bases). The CDR3 spans 17 residues. V shed 4 bases and J shed 0 bases, with 18 bases lying between them. Germline assignment: CDR1 SGDLS and CDR2 YYNGEE. CDR3 bases: TGTGCCAGCAGCCCCATTAATAGCGTTACTAGCACAGATACGCAGTATTTT. It is translated as CASSPINSVTSTDTQYF.

The J gene is TRBJ2-1, the V gene TRBV19, with TRBD2 matching 13 bases. Trimming cost V 0 bases and J 9 bases; bases outside gene matches: 17. The length of the CDR3 is 20 residues. From germline, CDR1 is LNHDA and CDR2 SQIVND (reference sequence). In DNA form, the CDR3 reads TGTGCCAGTAGTATAGAAAGGACAGGGGACGGACTAGCGGGAGAACGTGAGCAGTTCTTC. Amino acid sequence: CASSIERTGDGLAGEREQFF.

The rearrangement uses TRBV15 and TRBJ1-1; D is possibly TRBD1 (5 bases). Trimming cost V 6 bases and J 3 bases, with 20 bases left between them. Germline V gene lookup returns CDR1 LNHNV and CDR2 YYDKDF (reference sequence). CDR3 length: 16 amino acids. In DNA, the CDR3 is TGTGCCACCAGGGGAGGGGCGAAGAGATTGTACACTGAAGCTTTCTTT. Amino acid sequence: CATRGGAKRLYTEAFF.

The V gene is TRBV19, the J gene TRBJ1-1; D is possibly TRBD1 (6 bases). The ends were cut back, 5 bases at V and 2 bases at J, with 12 bases in the middle. The CDR3 runs to 14 residues. The germline V gene encodes CDR1 LNHDA and CDR2 SQIVND (reference sequence). The CDR3 region has the DNA TGTGCCAGTAGTCCTGACAGGACAAACACTGAAGCTTTCTTT. It specifies CASSPDRTNTEAFF.

The rearrangement joins TRBV6-6 to TRBJ2-2, with TRBD1 identical over 7 bases. This CDR3 contains 15 residues. Looked up from germline, CDR1 is MNHNY and CDR2 is SVGAGI (reference sequence). After removal of 9 bases from V and 0 bases from J, the junction contained 7 bases not matched to a gene. CDR3 sequence (DNA): TGTGCCAGTCTCGCCGGGACAGCGAACACCGGGGAGCTGTTTTTT. Translation gives CASLAGTANTGELFF.

This clone has just a few counts. The chain is built from TRBV7-9 and TRBJ1-4; 7 bases are shared with TRBD1. Germline trimming cut 2 bases from V and 5 bases from J; bases unmatched to any gene: 8. This CDR3 comprises 16 residues. CDR1 SEHNR and CDR2 FQNEAQ come from the germline V gene (reference sequence). DNA for the CDR3: TGTGCCAGCAGCTTAATGTTGGGACAGCAGAATGAAAAACTGTTTTTT. Protein sequence: CASSLMLGQQNEKLFF.

This clone was detected only once. V and J are TRBV29-1 and TRBJ1-2; D not resolved. This CDR3 is 11 amino acids long. The germline CDR1 and CDR2 sequences are SQVTM and ANQGSEA. The V gene lost 0 bases and the J gene lost 10 bases, with 9 bases spanning the gap. CDR3 sequence (DNA): TGCAGCGTTGAAGATCGTGCGGTCTACACCTTC. Translated, it gives CSVEDRAVYTF.

The chain uses TRBV7-9 and TRBJ2-7; 9 nucleotides match TRBD1. Trimming at V came to 4 bases and at J to 3 bases, leaving 7 bases not matched to a gene. Germline V CDR1 and CDR2: SEHNR, FQNEAQ (reference sequence). There are 15 residues in the CDR3. The CDR3 DNA follows: TGTGCCAGCAGCTGGGAACGGACAGGGGACTACGAGCAGTACTTC. Its protein product is CASSWERTGDYEQYF. The full variable domain, with the rest looked up from reference TRBV7-9 and TRBJ2-7, is DTGVSQNPRHKITKRGQNVTFRCDPISEHNRLYWYRQTLGQGPEFLTYFQNEAQLEKSRLLSDRFSAERPKGSFSTLEIQRTEQGDSAMYLCASSWERTGDYEQYFGPGTRLTVT.

This chain links TRBV7-9 with TRBJ2-1; 7 positions agree with TRBD1. The CDR3 sequence is 16 residues long. The trim removed 1 base at V and 8 bases at J, leaving 11 bases unmatched. The germline V gene encodes CDR1 SEHNR and CDR2 FQNEAQ (reference sequence). The CDR3 protein is CASSLGLTGDEHEQFF. DNA of the CDR3: TGTGCCAGCAGCTTAGGTTTAACAGGGGATGAGCATGAGCAGTTCTTC.

The table lists this clone with a count of one. The V and J genes are TRBV11-2 and TRBJ2-7, with a weak D call TRBD1 (5 bases). The germline CDR1 and CDR2 sequences are SGHAT and FQNNGV. Trimming shortened V by 1 base and J by 3 bases, and 10 bases separated the two germline ends. The CDR3 extends over 14 amino acids. CDR3 residues: CASSLGQGNYEQYF. The CDR3 DNA follows: TGTGCCAGCAGCTTAGGCCAGGGTAACTACGAGCAGTACTTC.

This chain links TRBV6-6 with TRBJ1-4, with 7 bases identical to TRBD1. Germline V gene data show CDR1 as MNHNY and CDR2 as SVGAGI (reference sequence). The trim removed 8 bases at V and 0 bases at J, leaving 9 bases unmatched. The CDR3 extends over 16 amino acids. The DNA of the CDR3 is TGTGCCAGCGAAGGACCTGGGACAGCAACTAATGAAAAACTGTTTTTT. This gives the protein CASEGPGTATNEKLFF.

V is TRBV7-2 and J is TRBJ2-2, with D possibly TRBD1 on 6 matching bases. Germline V CDR1 and CDR2: SGHTA, FQGNSA. Trimming removed 4 bases from V and 7 bases from J, with 13 bases in between. The CDR3 consists of 14 residues. CDR3 in amino acids: CASSYRAWHGELFF. CDR3 DNA: TGTGCCAGCAGCTACAGGGCTTGGCACGGGGAGCTGTTTTTT.

The V gene is TRBV28, the J gene TRBJ2-3, with no clear D. The length of the CDR3 is 13 residues. CDR1 MDHEN and CDR2 SYDVKM come from the germline V gene. Trimming pared 3 bases from V and 0 bases from J, leaving 4 bases between. CDR3 protein: CASSFGSTDTQYF. The DNA for the CDR3 is TGTGCCAGCAGTTTCGGGAGCACAGATACGCAGTATTTT.

V and J are TRBV7-3 and TRBJ2-1; D possibly corresponds to TRBD1 (6 bases). CDR3 length: 15 residues. The germline V gene has CDR1 SGHTA and CDR2 FQGTGA. V was pared by 4 bases and J by 6 bases, with 16 bases between. CDR3 residues: CASSSQGGLGNEQFF. CDR3 bases: TGTGCCAGCAGCTCTCAAGGGGGATTGGGCAATGAGCAGTTCTTC.

This clone was recorded once. The V and J genes are TRBV9 and TRBJ1-4; 7 nucleotides align to TRBD1. The CDR3 length is 16 residues. The germline V gene has CDR1 SGDLS and CDR2 YYNGEE. Trimming cost V 4 bases and J 0 bases; bases outside gene matches: 6. The CDR3 loop reads CASSSGQQATNEKLFF. The CDR3 bases are TGTGCCAGCAGCTCGGGACAGCAGGCAACTAATGAAAAACTGTTTTTT.

The chain recombines TRBV19 with TRBJ2-7; D may be TRBD2 (6 bases). V was trimmed by 3 bases and J by 1 base, leaving 19 bases between them. The CDR3 sequence is 17 residues long. Germline loops: CDR1 LNHDA, CDR2 SQIVND (reference sequence). The CDR3 spells CASSIRPRPDYSYEQYF. CDR3 bases: TGTGCCAGTAGTATTAGGCCCCGTCCGGACTATTCCTACGAGCAGTACTTC.

This clone was detected only once. The chain recombines TRBV6-1 with TRBJ2-3; 11 nucleotides line up with TRBD2. The CDR3 consists of 16 residues. The germline gives CDR1 MNHNS, CDR2 SASEGT. The junction had 6 bases not matched to a gene; V was cut back by 3 bases and J by 4 bases. The CDR3 DNA sequence: TGTGCCAGCAGTGACCGAATAGCGGGAGGGCCAGATACGCAGTATTTT. Translating it yields CASSDRIAGGPDTQYF.

The chain is built from TRBV5-8 and TRBJ2-1, with TRBD2 matching 10 bases. Germline CDR1 is SGHTS and CDR2 is YDEGEE. The J segment lost 4 bases and the V segment lost 5 bases, leaving 6 bases of the junction unmatched. The CDR3 is 15 residues long. The chain's CDR3 is CASRSGLAVYNEQFF. CDR3 in DNA: TGTGCCAGCAGGTCTGGACTAGCGGTGTACAATGAGCAGTTCTTC.

This clone was detected once. The chain uses TRBV6-5 and TRBJ1-2; D remains ambiguous. CDR1 is MNHEY and CDR2 is SVGAGI in the germline V gene. Deletions cut 1 base from V and 5 bases from J, with 14 bases between. The CDR3 covers 15 residues. The CDR3 DNA sequence: TGTGCCAGCAGTTACTTCGGCGGAAAGTCATATGGCTACACCTTC. This sequence encodes CASSYFGGKSYGYTF.

This clone was seen a single time. The genes are TRBV27 and TRBJ2-1; 7 nucleotides match TRBD2. The CDR3 loop spans 15 amino acids. V lost 5 bases, J lost 4 bases, and 8 bases stayed unmatched. Germline CDR1 is MNHEY and CDR2 is SMNVEV (reference sequence). In DNA, the CDR3 is TGTGCCAGCAGTCCCCTTAGGACTAGTTACAATGAGCAGTTCTTC. Residues: CASSPLRTSYNEQFF.

This clone was seen once. Here the CDR3 reads CASSLARSNTEAFF. The CDR3 DNA follows: TGTGCCAGCAGCTTAGCGCGGTCCAACACTGAAGCTTTCTTT. The chain employs TRBV7-8 and TRBJ1-1, with no clear D. Germline assignment: CDR1 SGHVS and CDR2 FQNEAQ. This CDR3 contains 14 residues. The ends were cut back, 0 bases at V and 2 bases at J, with 7 bases in the middle.

This chain connects TRBV10-3 to TRBJ2-2; D might be TRBD2 (7 bases). The CDR3 runs to 15 residues. V lost 5 bases and J lost 6, with 16 bases in between. Germline V gives CDR1 ENHRY, CDR2 SYGVKD. The CDR3 loop is CAISKGEGQAGELFF. The DNA of the CDR3 is TGTGCCATCAGTAAGGGGGAGGGGCAGGCCGGGGAGCTGTTTTTT.

The chain employs TRBV6-1 and TRBJ1-1; TRBD1 matches 8 bases. Looked up from germline, CDR1 is MNHNS and CDR2 is SASEGT. With 3 bases clipped from V and 1 base from J, the junction kept 7 bases outside the gene matches. This CDR3 is 16 amino acids long. The CDR3 here is CASSDHPGQENTEAFF. In nucleotides, the CDR3 is TGTGCCAGCAGTGATCACCCGGGACAGGAGAACACTGAAGCTTTCTTT.

The chain uses TRBV30 and TRBJ2-1; D perhaps matches TRBD1 (5 bases). The V end was cut by 1 base, the J end by 7 bases, with 14 bases between. This CDR3 has 14 amino acids. Germline lookup yields CDR1 GTSNPN and CDR2 SVGIG (reference sequence). Written as DNA, the CDR3 is TGTGCCTGGAGTGGAAACCCGACAGCGAATGAGCAGTTCTTC. It translates to CAWSGNPTANEQFF.

The chain links TRBV5-6 to TRBJ1-4; TRBD1 might be the D (5 bases). CDR3 length: 16 residues. V dropped 1 base and J dropped 0 bases, with 10 bases sitting between them. Germline V gene lookup returns CDR1 SGHDT and CDR2 YYEEEE. CDR3 in DNA: TGTGCCAGCAGCTTGAACAGGATCGCAACTAATGAAAAACTGTTTTTT. Translated: CASSLNRIATNEKLFF.

V and J are TRBV19 and TRBJ1-1; TRBD1 matches 9 bases. The CDR3 has 16 residues. The J segment lost 0 bases and the V segment lost 5 bases, leaving 7 bases of the junction unmatched. Germline CDR1 and CDR2: LNHDA and SQIVND (reference sequence). The CDR3 loop is CASSPRDRVMNTEAFF. CDR3 coding DNA: TGTGCCAGTAGTCCCCGGGACAGGGTAATGAACACTGAAGCTTTCTTT.

This chain links TRBV28 with TRBJ2-7, with TRBD1 matching 9 bases. The CDR3 extends over 16 amino acids. Trimming took 3 bases from V and 8 from J; bases not matched to a gene: 14. Looked up from germline, CDR1 is MDHEN and CDR2 is SYDVKM. The CDR3 here is CASSFKGQGIIKKQYF. The CDR3 nucleotides read TGTGCCAGCAGTTTTAAAGGACAGGGGATCATCAAAAAGCAGTACTTC.

The rearrangement joins TRBV6-5 to TRBJ1-5; 7 bases are a match to TRBD1. The CDR3 consists of 14 residues. Trimming cost V 6 bases and J 1 base; bases outside gene matches: 3. Germline assignment: CDR1 MNHEY and CDR2 SVGAGI. CDR3 sequence: CASSRGQSNQPQHF. As DNA, the CDR3 is TGTGCCAGCAGCCGGGGACAGAGCAATCAGCCCCAGCATTTT.

This chain joins TRBV28 and TRBJ2-3; 8 nucleotides line up with TRBD1. The CDR3 runs to 14 residues. From germline, CDR1 is MDHEN and CDR2 SYDVKM. The junction had 7 bases not matched to a gene; V was cut back by 5 bases and J by 6 bases. CDR3 bases: TGTGCCAGCAGTCCCAGGACAGGGCTGGATACGCAGTATTTT. This translates into CASSPRTGLDTQYF.